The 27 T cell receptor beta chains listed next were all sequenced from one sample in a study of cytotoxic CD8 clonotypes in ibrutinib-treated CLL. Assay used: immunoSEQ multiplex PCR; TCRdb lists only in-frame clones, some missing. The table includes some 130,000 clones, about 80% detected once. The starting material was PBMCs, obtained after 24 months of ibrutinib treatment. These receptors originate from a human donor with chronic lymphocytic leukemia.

CDR3 DNA: TGTGCCAGCAGCTACCCCAGGGGAAACACTGAAGCTTTCTTT. Translation gives CASSYPRGNTEAFF. The rearrangement uses TRBV6-6 and TRBJ1-1; tentative D call: TRBD1 (6 bases). V lost 6 bases, J lost 2 bases, and 13 bases lay in between. Germline-derived CDR1 and CDR2 are MNHNY and SVGAGI (reference sequence). The CDR3 loop spans 14 amino acids.

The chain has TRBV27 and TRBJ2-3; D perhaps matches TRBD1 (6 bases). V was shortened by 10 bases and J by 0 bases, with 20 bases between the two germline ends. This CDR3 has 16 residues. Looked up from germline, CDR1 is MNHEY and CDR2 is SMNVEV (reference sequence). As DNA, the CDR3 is TGTGCCACCACGTCCCGGCACAGGGCTAGCACAGATACGCAGTATTTT. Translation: CATTSRHRASTDTQYF.

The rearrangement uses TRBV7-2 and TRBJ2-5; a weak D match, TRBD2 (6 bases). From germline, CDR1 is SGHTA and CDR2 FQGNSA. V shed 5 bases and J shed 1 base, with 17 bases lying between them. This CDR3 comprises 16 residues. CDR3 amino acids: CASSPRLVGTQETQYF. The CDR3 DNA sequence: TGTGCCAGCAGCCCACGACTAGTGGGGACCCAAGAGACCCAGTACTTC.

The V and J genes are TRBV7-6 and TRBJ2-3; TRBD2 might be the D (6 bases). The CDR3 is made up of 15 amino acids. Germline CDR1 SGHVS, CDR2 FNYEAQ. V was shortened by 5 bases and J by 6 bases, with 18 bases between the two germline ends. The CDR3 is CASSALGSAGDTQYF. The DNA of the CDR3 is TGTGCCAGCAGCGCACTGGGATCGGCGGGGGATACGCAGTATTTT.

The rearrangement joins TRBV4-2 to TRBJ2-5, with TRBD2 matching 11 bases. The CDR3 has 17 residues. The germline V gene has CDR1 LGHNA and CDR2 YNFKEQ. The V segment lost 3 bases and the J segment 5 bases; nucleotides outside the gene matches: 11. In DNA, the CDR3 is TGTGCCAGCAGCCAGACTAGCGGGGCGTACACCAGGGAGACCCAGTACTTC. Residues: CASSQTSGAYTRETQYF.

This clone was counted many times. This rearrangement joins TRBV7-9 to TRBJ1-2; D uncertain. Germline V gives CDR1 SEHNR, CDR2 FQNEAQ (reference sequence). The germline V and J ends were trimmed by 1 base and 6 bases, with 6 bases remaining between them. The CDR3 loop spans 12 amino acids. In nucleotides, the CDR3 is TGTGCCAGCAGCTTAGAGGTGGATGGCTACACCTTC. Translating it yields CASSLEVDGYTF.

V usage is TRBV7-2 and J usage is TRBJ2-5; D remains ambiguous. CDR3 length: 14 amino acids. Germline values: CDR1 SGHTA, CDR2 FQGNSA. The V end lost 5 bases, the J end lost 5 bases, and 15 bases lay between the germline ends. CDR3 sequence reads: CASSLGVVGETQYF. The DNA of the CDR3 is TGTGCCAGCAGCCTTGGGGTGGTGGGGGAGACCCAGTACTTC. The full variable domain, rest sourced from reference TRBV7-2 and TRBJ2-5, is GAGVSQSPSNKVTEKGKDVELRCDPISGHTALYWYRQSLGQGLEFLIYFQGNSAPDKSGLPSDRFSAERTGGSVSTLTIQRTQQEDSAVYLCASSLGVVGETQYFGPGTRLLVL.

CDR3 residues: CASSPLVGVADEQYF. CDR3 bases: TGTGCCAGTAGTCCACTGGTGGGGGTAGCGGACGAGCAGTACTTC. The V and J genes are TRBV19 and TRBJ2-7; tentatively, D is TRBD2 (6 bases). The CDR3 runs 15 residues. Trimming pared 5 bases from V and 5 bases from J, leaving 19 bases between. Germline assignment: CDR1 LNHDA and CDR2 SQIVND (reference sequence).

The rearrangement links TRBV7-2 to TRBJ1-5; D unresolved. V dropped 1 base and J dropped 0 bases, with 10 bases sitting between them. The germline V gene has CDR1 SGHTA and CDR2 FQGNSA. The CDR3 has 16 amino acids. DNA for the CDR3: TGTGCCAGCAGCTTAGAGTCTGTATATAGCAATCAGCCCCAGCATTTT. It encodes CASSLESVYSNQPQHF.

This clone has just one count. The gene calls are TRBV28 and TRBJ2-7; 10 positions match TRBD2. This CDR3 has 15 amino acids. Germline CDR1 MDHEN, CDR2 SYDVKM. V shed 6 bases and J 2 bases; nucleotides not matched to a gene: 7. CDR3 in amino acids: CASSASGRDPYEQYF. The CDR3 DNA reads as TGTGCCAGCAGCGCCAGCGGGAGGGACCCCTACGAGCAGTACTTC.

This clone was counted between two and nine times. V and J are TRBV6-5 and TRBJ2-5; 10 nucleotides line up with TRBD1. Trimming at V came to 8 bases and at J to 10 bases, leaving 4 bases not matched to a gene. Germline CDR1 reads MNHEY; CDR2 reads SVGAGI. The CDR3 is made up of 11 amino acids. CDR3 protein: CASRTGGSQYF. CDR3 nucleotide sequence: TGTGCCAGCCGGACAGGGGGGAGCCAGTACTTC.

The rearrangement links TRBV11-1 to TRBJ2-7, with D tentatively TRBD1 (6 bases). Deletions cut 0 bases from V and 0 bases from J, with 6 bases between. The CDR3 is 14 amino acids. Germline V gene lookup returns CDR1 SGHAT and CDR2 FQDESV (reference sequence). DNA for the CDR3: TGTGCCAGCAGCTTAGCGGGGGCCTCCTACGAGCAGTACTTC. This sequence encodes CASSLAGASYEQYF.

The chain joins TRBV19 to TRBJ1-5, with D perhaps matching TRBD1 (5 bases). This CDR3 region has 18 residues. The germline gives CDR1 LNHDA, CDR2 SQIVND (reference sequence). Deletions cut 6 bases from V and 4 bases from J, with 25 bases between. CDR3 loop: CASSWARVGANRNQPQHF. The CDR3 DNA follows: TGTGCCAGTAGCTGGGCCCGGGTAGGGGCGAATCGGAATCAGCCCCAGCATTTT.

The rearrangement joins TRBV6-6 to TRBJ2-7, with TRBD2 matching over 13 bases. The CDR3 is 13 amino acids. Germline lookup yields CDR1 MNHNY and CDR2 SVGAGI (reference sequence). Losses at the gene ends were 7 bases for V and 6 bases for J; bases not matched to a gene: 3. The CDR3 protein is CASTRTSGGEQYF. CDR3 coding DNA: TGTGCCAGCACCCGGACTAGCGGGGGCGAGCAGTACTTC.

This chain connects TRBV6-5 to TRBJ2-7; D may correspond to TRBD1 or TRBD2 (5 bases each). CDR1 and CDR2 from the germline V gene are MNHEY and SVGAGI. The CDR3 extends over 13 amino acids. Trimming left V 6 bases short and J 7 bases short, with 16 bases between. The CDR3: CASSNGEWGEQYF. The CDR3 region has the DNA TGTGCCAGCAGCAATGGGGAGTGGGGGGAGCAGTACTTC.

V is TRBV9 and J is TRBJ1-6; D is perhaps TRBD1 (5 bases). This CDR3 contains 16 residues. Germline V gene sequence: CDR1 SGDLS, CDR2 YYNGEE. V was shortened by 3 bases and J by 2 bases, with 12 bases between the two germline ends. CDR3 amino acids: CASSARDGPYNSPLHF. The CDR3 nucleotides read TGTGCCAGCAGCGCCCGGGACGGACCCTATAATTCACCCCTCCACTTT.

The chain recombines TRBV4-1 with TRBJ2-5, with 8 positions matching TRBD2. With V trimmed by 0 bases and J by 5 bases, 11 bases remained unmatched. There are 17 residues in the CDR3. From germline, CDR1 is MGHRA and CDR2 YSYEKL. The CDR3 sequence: CASSQEGSGALGETQYF. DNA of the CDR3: TGCGCCAGCAGCCAAGAGGGTAGCGGGGCCCTCGGGGAGACCCAGTACTTC.

CDR3 region: CASSLGTGGGEQYF. The CDR3 region has the DNA TGCGCCAGCAGCTTGGGGACAGGGGGCGGCGAGCAGTACTTC. The V and J genes are TRBV5-1 and TRBJ2-7, with TRBD1 identical over 11 bases. The CDR3 length is 14 residues. Germline assignment: CDR1 SGHRS and CDR2 YFSETQ. Germline trimming cut 0 bases from V and 6 bases from J; bases unmatched to any gene: 2.

CDR3 region: CASSPGLGAGGADTEAFF. CDR3 nucleotides: TGTGCCAGCTCACCGGGGCTGGGGGCGGGTGGTGCCGACACTGAAGCTTTCTTT. The chain links TRBV18 to TRBJ1-1, with D possibly matching TRBD1 (6 bases). Germline lookup yields CDR1 KGHSH and CDR2 LQKENI. This CDR3 comprises 18 residues. The V and J ends lost 3 bases and 3 bases respectively, with 23 bases between them.

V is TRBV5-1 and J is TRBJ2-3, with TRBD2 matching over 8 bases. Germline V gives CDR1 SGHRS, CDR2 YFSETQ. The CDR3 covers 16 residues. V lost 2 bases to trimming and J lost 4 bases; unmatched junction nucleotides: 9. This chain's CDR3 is CASSFRWLAGPDTQYF. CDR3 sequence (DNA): TGCGCCAGCAGCTTTCGGTGGCTAGCGGGTCCAGATACGCAGTATTTT.

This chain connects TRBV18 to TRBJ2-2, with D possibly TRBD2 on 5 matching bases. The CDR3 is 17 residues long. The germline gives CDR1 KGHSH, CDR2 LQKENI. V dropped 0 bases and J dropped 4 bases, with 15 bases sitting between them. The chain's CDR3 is CASSPPGGFAGTGELFF. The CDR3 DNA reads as TGTGCCAGCTCACCACCCGGCGGGTTCGCGGGCACCGGGGAGCTGTTTTTT.

The CDR3 sequence: CASSLGQLGADTQYF. Here the CDR3 DNA reads TGCGCCAGCAGCTTGGGACAACTGGGGGCTGATACGCAGTATTTT. The chain couples TRBV5-1 to TRBJ2-3; a weak D match, TRBD1 (6 bases). This CDR3 is built from 15 residues. With 0 bases removed from V and 6 bases from J, the gap between germline ends came to 14 bases. The germline CDR1 and CDR2 sequences are SGHRS and YFSETQ.

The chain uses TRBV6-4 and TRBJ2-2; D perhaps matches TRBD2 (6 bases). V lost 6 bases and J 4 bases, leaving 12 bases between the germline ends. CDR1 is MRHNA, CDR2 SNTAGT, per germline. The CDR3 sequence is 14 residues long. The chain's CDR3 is CASSRSGTTGELFF. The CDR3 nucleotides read TGTGCCAGCAGCCGTAGCGGTACCACCGGGGAGCTGTTTTTT.

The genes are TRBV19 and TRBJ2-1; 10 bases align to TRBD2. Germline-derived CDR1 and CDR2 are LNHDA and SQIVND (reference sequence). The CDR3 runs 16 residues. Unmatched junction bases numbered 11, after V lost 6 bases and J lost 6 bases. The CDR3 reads CASSPHSGLAANEQFF. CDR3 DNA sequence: TGTGCCAGTAGCCCACATAGTGGACTAGCGGCCAATGAGCAGTTCTTC.

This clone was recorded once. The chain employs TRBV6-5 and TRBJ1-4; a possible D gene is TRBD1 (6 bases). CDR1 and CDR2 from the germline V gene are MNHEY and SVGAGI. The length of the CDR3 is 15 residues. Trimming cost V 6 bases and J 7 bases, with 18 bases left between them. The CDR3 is CASSPIREGGEKLFF. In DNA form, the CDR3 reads TGTGCCAGCAGCCCAATTAGGGAGGGGGGTGAAAAACTGTTTTTT.

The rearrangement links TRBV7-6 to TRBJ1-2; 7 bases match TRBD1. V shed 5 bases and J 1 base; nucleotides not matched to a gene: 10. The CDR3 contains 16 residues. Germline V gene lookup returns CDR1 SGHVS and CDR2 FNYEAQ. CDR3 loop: CASSPGTAKINYGYTF. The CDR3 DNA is TGTGCCAGCAGCCCCGGGACAGCTAAAATTAACTATGGCTACACCTTC.

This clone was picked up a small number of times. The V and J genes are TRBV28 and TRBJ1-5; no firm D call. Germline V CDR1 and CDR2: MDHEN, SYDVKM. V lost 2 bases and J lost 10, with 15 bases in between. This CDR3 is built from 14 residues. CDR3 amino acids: CASSLAQSLVPQHF. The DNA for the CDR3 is TGTGCCAGCAGTTTAGCCCAGTCGTTGGTTCCCCAGCATTTT.